This T cell receptor beta chain was retrieved from a study of T cell repertoires in cytomegalovirus infection. About this clonotype itself: Its specificity is not known.

TCRdb fed the reads into MiXCR, producing one record per CDR3 protein. Here the sample spans 700,000 to 950,000 distinct CDR3 sequences, approximately 32% being singletons. Source: cultured CD8+ T cells from PBMCs, taken from culture after CMV antigen stimulation. This clonotype was sampled from a human donor in good health (CMV status not recorded). Some clones in this sample may be carry-over from other donors' samples.

CDR3 in amino acids: CSVEEKGQGNYGYTF. In DNA form, the CDR3 reads TGCAGCGTTGAAGAGAAAGGACAGGGAAACTATGGCTACACCTTC. The chain employs TRBV29-1 and TRBJ1-2, with 8 bases fitting TRBD1. The CDR3 consists of 15 residues. Germline V lookup: CDR1 SQVTM, CDR2 ANQGSEA. The ends lost 0 bases at V and 2 bases at J; junction bases unmatched: 5.